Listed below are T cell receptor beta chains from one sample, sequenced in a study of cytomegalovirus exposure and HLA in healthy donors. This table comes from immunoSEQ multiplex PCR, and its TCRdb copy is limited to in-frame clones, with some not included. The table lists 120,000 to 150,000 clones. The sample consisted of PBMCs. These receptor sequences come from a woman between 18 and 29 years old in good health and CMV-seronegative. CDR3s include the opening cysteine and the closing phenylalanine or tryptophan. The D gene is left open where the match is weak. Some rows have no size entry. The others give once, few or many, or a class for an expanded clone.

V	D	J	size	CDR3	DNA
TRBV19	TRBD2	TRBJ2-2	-	CASSLSWAGHALAGNTGELFF	TGTGCCAGTAGTCTAAGTTGGGCAGGCCACGCACTAGCGGGGAACACCGGGGAGCTGTTTTTT
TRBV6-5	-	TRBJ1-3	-	CASSYGAVGNTIYF	TGTGCCAGCAGTTACGGGGCCGTAGGAAACACCATATATTTT
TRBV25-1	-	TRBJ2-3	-	CASSGPGLPDTQYF	TGTGCCAGCAGTGGGCCAGGTTTGCCAGATACGCAGTATTTT
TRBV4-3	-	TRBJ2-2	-	CASSQTNTGELFF	TGCGCCAGCAGCCAAACTAACACCGGGGAGCTGTTTTTT
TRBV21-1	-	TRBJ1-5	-	CASVGGTAFDSNQPQHF	TGTGCCAGCGTTGGTGGGACAGCCTTCGATAGCAATCAGCCCCAGCATTTT
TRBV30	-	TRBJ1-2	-	CAWNPGQNYGYTF	TGTGCCTGGAACCCAGGGCAGAACTATGGCTACACCTTC
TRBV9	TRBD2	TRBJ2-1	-	CASSVEPLRGAGEQFF	TGTGCCAGCAGCGTAGAGCCACTTCGGGGAGCGGGGGAGCAGTTCTTC
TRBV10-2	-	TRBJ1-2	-	CASSESDTYYGYTF	TGCGCCAGCAGTGAGTCCGACACCTATTATGGCTACACCTTC
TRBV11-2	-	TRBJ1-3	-	CASSHTSTSGNTIYF	TGTGCCAGCAGCCATACATCCACCTCTGGAAACACCATATATTTT
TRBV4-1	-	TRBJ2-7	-	CASSPGGTYEQYF	TGCGCCAGCAGCCCAGGAGGTACCTACGAGCAGTACTTC
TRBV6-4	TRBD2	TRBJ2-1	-	CASSPGEAGDEQFF	TGTGCCAGCAGTCCCGGCGAAGCGGGAGATGAGCAGTTCTTC
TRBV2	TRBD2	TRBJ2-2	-	CASSGLAGRTGELFF	TGTGCCAGCAGTGGACTAGCGGGAAGGACCGGGGAGCTGTTTTTT
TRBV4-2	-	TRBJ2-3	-	CASSQDPRGVDTQYF	TGTGCCAGCAGCCAAGACCCCAGGGGGGTCGATACGCAGTATTTT
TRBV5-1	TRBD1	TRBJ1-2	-	CASSLEGQGARGYTF	TGCGCCAGCAGCTTGGAGGGACAGGGGGCGAGGGGCTACACCTTC
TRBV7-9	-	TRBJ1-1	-	CASKWTENTEAFF	TGTGCCAGCAAGTGGACAGAAAACACTGAAGCTTTCTTT
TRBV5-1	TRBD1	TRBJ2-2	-	CASSPGDRVFTGELFF	TGCGCCAGCAGCCCGGGGGACAGGGTTTTCACCGGGGAGCTGTTTTTT
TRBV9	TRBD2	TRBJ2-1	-	CASSAPLAAGPNEQFF	TGTGCCAGCAGCGCCCCACTAGCGGCGGGACCCAATGAGCAGTTCTTC
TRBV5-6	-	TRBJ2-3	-	CASSFGNYRDTQYF	TGTGCCAGCAGCTTCGGGAACTACCGAGATACGCAGTATTTT
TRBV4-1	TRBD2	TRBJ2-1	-	CASSQIGLAGANEQFF	TGCGCCAGCAGCCAAATCGGACTAGCGGGAGCCAACGAGCAGTTCTTC
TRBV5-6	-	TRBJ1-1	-	CASSLNLRGTEAFF	TGTGCCAGCAGCTTGAACCTTAGGGGCACTGAAGCTTTCTTT
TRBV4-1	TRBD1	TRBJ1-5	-	CASSQDTGTGEQPQHF	TGCGCCAGCAGCCAAGATACCGGGACAGGGGAACAGCCCCAGCATTTT
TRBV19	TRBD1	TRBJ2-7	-	CATRDRGNYEQYF	TGTGCCACCCGAGACAGGGGGAACTACGAGCAGTACTTC
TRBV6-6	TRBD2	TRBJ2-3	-	CASSRTGTRSDTQYF	TGTGCCAGCAGCCGGACCGGGACTAGATCAGATACGCAGTATTTT
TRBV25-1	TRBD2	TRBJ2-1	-	CASSEYGGTSGRYNEQFF	TGTGCCAGCAGTGAATACGGGGGTACTAGCGGGAGGTACAATGAGCAGTTCTTC
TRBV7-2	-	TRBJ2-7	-	CASSLRAGNHEQYF	TGTGCCAGCAGCTTAAGGGCAGGGAACCACGAGCAGTACTTC
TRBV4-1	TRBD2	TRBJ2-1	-	CASSWTSIYNEQFF	TGCGCCAGCAGCTGGACTAGTATCTACAATGAGCAGTTCTTC
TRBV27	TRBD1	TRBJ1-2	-	CASSPVDREDYGYTF	TGTGCCAGCAGTCCAGTGGACAGGGAAGACTATGGCTACACCTTC
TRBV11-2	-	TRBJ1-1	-	CASSLGARTEAFF	TGTGCCAGCAGCTTAGGGGCCCGGACTGAAGCTTTCTTT
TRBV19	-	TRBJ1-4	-	CASSMGGGNEKLFF	TGTGCCAGTAGCATGGGAGGGGGAAATGAAAAACTGTTTTTT
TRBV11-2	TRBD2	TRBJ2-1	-	CASSSRLAGNYNEQFF	TGTGCCAGCAGCTCAAGACTAGCGGGGAACTACAATGAGCAGTTCTTC
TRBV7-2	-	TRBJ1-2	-	CASGRGQITYGYTF	TGTGCCAGCGGCAGAGGACAGATAACTTATGGCTACACCTTC
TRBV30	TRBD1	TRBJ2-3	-	CAWSGQGDTDTQYF	TGTGCCTGGAGCGGACAGGGGGACACAGATACGCAGTATTTT
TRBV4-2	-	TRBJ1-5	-	CASSQDFGGPQHF	TGTGCCAGCAGCCAAGATTTCGGCGGGCCCCAGCATTTT
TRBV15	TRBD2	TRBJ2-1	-	CATSRERAGDYNEQFF	TGTGCCACCAGCAGAGAGAGAGCGGGAGACTACAATGAGCAGTTCTTC
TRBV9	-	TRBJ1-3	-	CASSALLSSGNTIYF	TGTGCCAGCAGCGCACTCCTGAGCTCTGGAAACACCATATATTTT
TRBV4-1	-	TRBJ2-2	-	CASSQGDMSSGELFF	TGCGCCAGCAGCCAAGGTGACATGTCCTCCGGGGAGCTGTTTTTT
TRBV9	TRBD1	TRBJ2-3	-	CASSVVPGTVTDTQYF	TGTGCCAGCAGCGTAGTTCCCGGGACAGTAACAGATACGCAGTATTTT
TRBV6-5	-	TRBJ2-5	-	CASSYSGRGAETQYF	TGTGCCAGCAGTTACTCCGGACGGGGGGCAGAGACCCAGTACTTC
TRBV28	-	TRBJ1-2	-	CASRPQGGGSGYTF	TGTGCCAGCAGGCCACAGGGAGGGGGAAGTGGCTACACCTTC
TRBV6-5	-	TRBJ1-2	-	CASSADTGVQGYTF	TGTGCCAGCAGTGCCGACACGGGAGTCCAAGGCTACACCTTC
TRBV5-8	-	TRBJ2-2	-	CASSIRVAANTGELFF	TGTGCCAGCAGCATCCGGGTAGCGGCGAACACCGGGGAGCTGTTTTTT
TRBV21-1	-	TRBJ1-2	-	CASSRTGSGYTF	TGTGCCAGCAGCAGGACAGGGAGTGGCTACACCTTC
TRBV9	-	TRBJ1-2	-	CASSGGGGPNYGYTF	TGTGCCAGCAGCGGTGGGGGGGGCCCCAACTATGGCTACACCTTC
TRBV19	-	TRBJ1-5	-	CASSEAGRPANQPQHF	TGTGCCAGTAGTGAGGCGGGTAGGCCGGCCAATCAGCCCCAGCATTTT
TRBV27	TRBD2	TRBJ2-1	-	CASSTGDYRTNEQFF	TGTGCCAGCAGCACCGGGGACTACCGGACCAATGAGCAGTTCTTC
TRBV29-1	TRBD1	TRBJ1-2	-	CSGYGTGGEGYTF	TGCAGCGGCTACGGGACAGGGGGTGAGGGCTACACCTTC
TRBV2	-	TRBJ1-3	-	CASSEDRVAYF	TGTGCCAGCAGTGAAGACCGGGTAGCATATTTT
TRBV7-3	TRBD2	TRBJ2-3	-	CASSRDYNTDTQYF	TGTGCCAGCAGCCGGGACTATAACACAGATACGCAGTATTTT
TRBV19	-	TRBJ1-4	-	CASTSGGQKLFF	-
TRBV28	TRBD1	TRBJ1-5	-	CASSGQGMRAQHF	TGTGCCAGCAGCGGACAGGGAATGAGGGCCCAGCATTTT
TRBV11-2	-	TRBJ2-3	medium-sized	CASSLGLAKNTQYF	TGTGCCAGCAGCTTGGGTTTAGCGAAAAATACGCAGTATTTT
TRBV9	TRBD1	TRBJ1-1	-	CASSAGQGKGFTEAFF	TGTGCCAGCAGCGCTGGACAGGGGAAAGGGTTCACTGAAGCTTTCTTT
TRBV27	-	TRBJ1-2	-	CASSPGVEGYGYTF	TGTGCCAGCAGTCCAGGGGTCGAGGGGTATGGCTACACCTTC
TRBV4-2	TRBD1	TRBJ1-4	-	CASSQPGTGNEKLFF	TGTGCCAGCAGCCAACCCGGGACAGGAAATGAAAAACTGTTTTTT
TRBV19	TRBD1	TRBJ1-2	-	CASTNRGLGGYTF	TGTGCCAGTACCAACAGGGGGCTAGGTGGCTACACCTTC
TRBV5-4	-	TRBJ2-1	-	CASSPKRFGYYYNEQFF	TGTGCCAGCAGTCCCAAACGATTCGGGTATTACTACAATGAGCAGTTCTTC
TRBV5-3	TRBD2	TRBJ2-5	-	CARSSTWTSGDQETQYF	TGTGCCAGAAGCTCTACTTGGACTAGCGGGGACCAAGAGACCCAGTACTTC